This passage covers 21 T cell receptor beta chains from one sample sequenced in a study of T cells in Graves' hyperthyroidism and ophthalmopathy. Amplification of TCR beta CDR3 regions was performed using RNA transcripts as template. TCR CDR3 regions were first amplified by RT-PCR with HTBI primers. Using its own MiXCR run on the multiplex PCR reads, TCRdb lists one record per CDR3 protein. Of about 720,000 distinct CDR3 sequences detected, under 20% appear once; the ten largest clones hold roughly a sixth. Input material: blood. The receptor set was obtained from a woman between 50 and 59 years old with Graves' hyperthyroidism that later progressed to Graves' ophthalmopathy.

This clonotype was observed a few times. The chain joins TRBV30 to TRBJ2-2; tentatively, D is TRBD1 (5 bases). Trimming left V 0 bases short and J 6 bases short, with 11 bases between. There are 14 residues in the CDR3. The germline V gene has CDR1 GTSNPN and CDR2 SVGIG (reference sequence). CDR3 loop: CAWSVHRFSGELFF. The CDR3 coding sequence is TGTGCCTGGAGTGTACACAGGTTCTCCGGGGAGCTGTTTTTT.

The sample holds a few counts of this clonotype. The gene calls are TRBV10-2 and TRBJ1-1, with TRBD1 as a possible D gene (5 bases). The CDR3 spans 15 residues. The germline V gene has CDR1 WSHSY and CDR2 SAAADI. V shed 6 bases and J shed 2 bases, with 16 bases lying between them. For the CDR3, the DNA is TGCGCCAGCAGGGTGGAAGGGGTTGGAAACACTGAAGCTTTCTTT. This codes for CASRVEGVGNTEAFF.

At least ten counts were recorded for this clonotype. The J gene is TRBJ1-1, the V gene TRBV12-3 or TRBV12-4; possible D gene TRBD1, 6 bases. V lost 5 bases to trimming and J lost 7 bases, with 23 bases between them. The CDR3 length is 16 residues. DNA of the CDR3: TGTGCCAGCAGTCTCGGACAGCCACATGAACGGGGTGAAGCTTTCTTT. This translates into CASSLGQPHERGEAFF.

This clonotype was detected many times. In DNA, the CDR3 is TGTGCCAGCAGCCTCGACAGGTTTGGAAACACCATATATTTT. It yields the protein CASSLDRFGNTIYF. The V and J genes are TRBV11-2 and TRBJ1-3, with D maybe TRBD1 (6 bases). The germline CDR1 and CDR2 sequences are SGHAT and FQNNGV. The germline V and J ends were trimmed by 5 bases and 3 bases, with 11 bases remaining between them. The CDR3 consists of 14 residues.

This clonotype was counted ten times or more. This rearrangement joins TRBV12-3 or TRBV12-4 to TRBJ2-7; 8 positions agree with TRBD1. With 6 bases clipped from V and 3 bases from J, the junction kept 10 bases outside the gene matches. The CDR3 is made up of 15 amino acids. DNA of the CDR3: TGTGCCAGCAGGTCCGGGACAGGTCTCTTCTACGAGCAGTACTTC. Encoded protein: CASRSGTGLFYEQYF.

This clonotype was seen at least ten times. The chain employs TRBV7-9 and TRBJ2-7; perhaps D is TRBD1 or TRBD2 (5 bases each). Germline V gene data show CDR1 as SEHNR and CDR2 as FQNEAQ (reference sequence). Trimming cost V 4 bases and J 2 bases, with 12 bases left between them. This CDR3 has 14 amino acids. The CDR3 nucleotides are TGTGCCAGCAGCTACCGGGACGGAACCTACGAGCAGTACTTC. This sequence encodes CASSYRDGTYEQYF.

This clonotype was detected only a few times. The rearrangement joins TRBV30 to TRBJ1-2, with TRBD1 as a possible D gene (6 bases). The CDR3 is 12 residues long. Per the germline V gene, CDR1 is GTSNPN and CDR2 is SVGIG (reference sequence). V was pared by 7 bases and J by 3 bases, with 12 bases between. This chain's CDR3 is CAYDKGDYGYTF. In DNA, the CDR3 is TGTGCCTATGATAAGGGGGACTATGGCTACACCTTC.

V is TRBV6-1 and J is TRBJ2-5, with D tentatively TRBD1 (6 bases). The CDR3 consists of 16 residues. Trimming took off 6 bases at V and 0 bases at J, with 17 bases between the two ends. Germline V gene data show CDR1 as MNHNS and CDR2 as SASEGT. The CDR3 DNA is TGTGCCAGCAGACCCCCCGGTAGGACAGACCAAGAGACCCAGTACTTC. Translated, it gives CASRPPGRTDQETQYF.

The V and J genes are TRBV27 and TRBJ2-2; 11 bases line up with TRBD1. There are 15 residues in the CDR3. CDR1 and CDR2 (germline): MNHEY, SMNVEV (reference sequence). The V and J ends lost 3 bases and 7 bases, in that order; junction bases with no gene match: 4. The CDR3 here is CASSFSGTGGGELFF. The DNA of the CDR3 is TGTGCCAGCAGTTTCTCCGGGACAGGGGGCGGGGAGCTGTTTTTT.

The table lists this clonotype with many counts. CDR3 residues: CASSQGGEAKNIQYF. CDR3 nucleotide sequence: TGCGCCAGCAGCCAAGGCGGGGAGGCCAAAAACATTCAGTACTTC. This chain links TRBV4-1 with TRBJ2-4, with a tentative D call TRBD2 (6 bases). V lost 1 base and J 1 base, leaving 8 bases between the germline ends. The CDR3 runs 15 residues. CDR1 and CDR2 from the germline V gene are MGHRA and YSYEKL.

This clonotype has more than one count but fewer than ten. This rearrangement joins TRBV20-1 to TRBJ1-5, with TRBD1 as a possible D gene (5 bases). This CDR3 has 14 residues. Germline V gene data show CDR1 as DFQATT and CDR2 as SNEGSKA (reference sequence). The germline V and J ends were trimmed by 6 bases and 4 bases, with 16 bases remaining between them. Here the CDR3 reads CSAPIWGRNQPQHF. In nucleotides, the CDR3 is TGCAGTGCCCCCATCTGGGGGAGGAATCAGCCCCAGCATTTT.

This clonotype occurred many times. V gene TRBV2 combines with J gene TRBJ1-2; D unclear. Germline CDR1 and CDR2: SNHLY and FYNNEI. With 7 bases removed from V and 3 bases from J, the gap between germline ends came to 12 bases. This CDR3 spans 13 amino acids. The CDR3 DNA reads TGTGCCAGCACTGGAGATCTGCACTATGGCTACACCTTC. Protein: CASTGDLHYGYTF. Using reference TRBV2 and TRBJ1-2 for the parts outside the CDR3, the full variable domain is EPEVTQTPSHQVTQMGQEVILRCVPISNHLYFYWYRQILGQKVEFLVSFYNNEISEKSEIFDDQFSVERPDGSNFTLKIRSTKLEDSAMYFCASTGDLHYGYTFGSGTRLTVV.

V usage is TRBV20-1 and J usage is TRBJ2-7; no firm D call. There are 14 residues in the CDR3. CDR1 and CDR2 from the germline V gene are DFQATT and SNEGSKA (reference sequence). V was clipped by 6 bases and J by 3 bases, with 18 bases between them. The CDR3 DNA follows: TGCAGTGCCCAGGCTACTAACAAAATCTACGAGCAGTACTTC. The encoded protein is CSAQATNKIYEQYF.

CDR3 in DNA: TGTGCCAGCAGCGCGACAGACTTCTATAATTCACCCCTCCACTTT. It specifies CASSATDFYNSPLHF. This chain connects TRBV5-6 to TRBJ1-6; D is possibly TRBD1 (5 bases). The ends were cut back, 4 bases at V and 3 bases at J, with 11 bases in the middle. Germline CDR1 SGHDT, CDR2 YYEEEE. This CDR3 is 15 amino acids long. Together with reference TRBV5-6 and TRBJ1-6, the CDR3 gives the full variable domain: DAGVTQSPTHLIKTRGQQVTLRCSPKSGHDTVSWYQQALGQGPQFIFQYYEEEERQRGNFPDRFSGHQFPNYSSELNVNALLLGDSALYLCASSATDFYNSPLHFGNGTRLTVT.

This clonotype was counted only a few times. The chain recombines TRBV7-2 with TRBJ1-2; D gene unclear. Germline values: CDR1 SGHTA, CDR2 FQGNSA. The CDR3 is 16 residues long. V lost 1 base and J 8 bases, leaving 20 bases between the germline ends. CDR3: CASSLVVGSNYPGYTF. The CDR3 region has the DNA TGTGCCAGCAGCTTAGTTGTTGGCAGCAACTACCCCGGCTACACCTTC. Combining the CDR3 with reference TRBV7-2 and TRBJ1-2 gives the whole variable domain GAGVSQSPSNKVTEKGKDVELRCDPISGHTALYWYRQSLGQGLEFLIYFQGNSAPDKSGLPSDRFSAERTGGSVSTLTIQRTQQEDSAVYLCASSLVVGSNYPGYTFGSGTRLTVV.

Points on this clonotype: One base away lies a much larger clone, so this may be a sequencing read error. The genes are TRBV2 and TRBJ2-7; 7 positions agree with TRBD1. The CDR3 consists of 14 residues. After removal of 6 bases from V and 2 bases from J, the junction contained 7 bases not matched to a gene. Looked up from germline, CDR1 is SNHLY and CDR2 is FYNNEI. CDR3 residues: CASRGGQAAYEQYF. CDR3 in DNA: TGTGCCAGCAGAGGTGGACAGGCTGCCTACGAGCAGTACTTC.

This clonotype has more than one count but fewer than ten. This chain joins TRBV19 and TRBJ1-1; D is perhaps TRBD1 (5 bases). V was trimmed by 10 bases and J by 0 bases, leaving 21 bases between them. The CDR3 has 16 amino acids. Germline assignment: CDR1 LNHDA and CDR2 SQIVND (reference sequence). The CDR3 DNA reads TGTGCCAATAGCGCCTCGGGGGAAATCATGAACACTGAAGCTTTCTTT. Protein product: CANSASGEIMNTEAFF.

This clonotype turned up a few times. The rearrangement uses TRBV5-5 and TRBJ1-5, with D unresolved. V lost 0 bases and J lost 7, with 14 bases in between. CDR3 length equals 15 residues. Germline lookup yields CDR1 SGHKS and CDR2 YYEKEE (reference sequence). CDR3 sequence: CASSLAPGEQQPQHF. The CDR3 region has the DNA TGTGCCAGCAGCTTGGCCCCTGGAGAGCAACAGCCCCAGCATTTT. Complete variable domain (other parts from reference TRBV5-5 and TRBJ1-5): DAGVTQSPTHLIKTRGQQVTLRCSPISGHKSVSWYQQVLGQGPQFIFQYYEKEERGRGNFPDRFSARQFPNYSSELNVNALLLGDSALYLCASSLAPGEQQPQHFGDGTRLSIL.

The gene calls are TRBV27 and TRBJ1-2; possibly TRBD1 for D (5 bases). This CDR3 contains 14 residues. The ends were cut back, 2 bases at V and 8 bases at J, with 15 bases in the middle. Germline assignment: CDR1 MNHEY and CDR2 SMNVEV (reference sequence). The CDR3 region is CASSLLGDRGGYTF. The CDR3, as DNA: TGTGCCAGCAGTTTACTGGGGGACCGGGGGGGCTACACCTTC.

This clonotype was picked up many times. The V and J genes are TRBV2 and TRBJ2-7, with D unclear. V was clipped by 2 bases and J by 7 bases, with 21 bases between them. CDR1 and CDR2 from the germline V gene are SNHLY and FYNNEI. The CDR3 extends over 16 amino acids. This chain's CDR3 is CASSEPYLSHPWEQYF. CDR3 DNA sequence: TGTGCCAGCAGTGAACCCTACCTCTCCCATCCGTGGGAGCAGTACTTC. Supplemented by reference TRBV2 and TRBJ2-7, the full variable domain reads EPEVTQTPSHQVTQMGQEVILRCVPISNHLYFYWYRQILGQKVEFLVSFYNNEISEKSEIFDDQFSVERPDGSNFTLKIRSTKLEDSAMYFCASSEPYLSHPWEQYFGPGTRLTVT.

As for this clonotype: A much larger clonotype is one base distant, so this may be a read error. The rearrangement links TRBV20-1 to TRBJ1-5; no clear D gene. Germline V gene lookup returns CDR1 DFQATT and CDR2 SNEGSKA (reference sequence). Trimming removed 6 bases from V and 4 bases from J, with 13 bases in between. The CDR3 runs 13 residues. CDR3 in DNA: TGCAGTGCGGCGCAGGACCCGAATCAGCCCCAGCATTTT. It yields the protein CSAAQDPNQPQHF.